What follows are 32 T cell receptor beta chains derived from one specimen sequenced in a study of T cell responses to AZD1222 COVID-19 vaccine. Generated by immunoSEQ multiplex PCR, the TCRdb table keeps only in-frame clones and is missing some. The data contain around 140,000 clones, approximately 88% of them seen just once; the ten biggest clones take up about 2.7%. Sequencing was performed on peripheral blood, taken on day 0 of AZD1222 vaccination. All receptors derive from an adult in good health.

This clone was detected many times. V is TRBV30 and J is TRBJ1-2; D remains unclear. CDR1 is GTSNPN and CDR2 is SVGIG in the germline V gene (reference sequence). The CDR3 has 13 residues. The V and J ends lost 0 bases and 8 bases respectively, with 13 bases between them. CDR3 sequence reads: CAWSVRPRWGYTF. The CDR3 DNA is TGTGCCTGGAGTGTACGCCCCCGGTGGGGCTACACCTTC.

The CDR3 sequence is CASSPGQGRVTGELFF. Written as DNA, the CDR3 is TGTGCCAGCAGCCCGGGACAGGGGCGGGTCACCGGGGAGCTGTTTTTT. This chain links TRBV7-2 with TRBJ2-2; 10 bases line up with TRBD1. The length of the CDR3 is 16 residues. The V gene's germline CDR1 is SGHTA and CDR2 FQGNSA. Trimming took 5 bases from V and 4 from J; bases not matched to a gene: 7.

The chain joins TRBV4-1 to TRBJ2-4; D perhaps matches TRBD2 (5 bases). This CDR3 has 16 amino acids. V was clipped by 4 bases and J by 5 bases, with 18 bases between them. Germline CDR1 reads MGHRA; CDR2 reads YSYEKL. The CDR3 loop is CASSPNPTRAENIQYF. In DNA form, the CDR3 reads TGCGCCAGCAGCCCAAACCCCACGCGAGCGGAAAACATTCAGTACTTC.

The chain has TRBV15 and TRBJ1-3; no clear D gene. The CDR3 loop spans 16 amino acids. V lost 5 bases to trimming and J lost 4 bases, with 18 bases between them. CDR1 LNHNV and CDR2 YYDKDF come from the germline V gene (reference sequence). In DNA form, the CDR3 reads TGTGCCACCAGCGCGGGTACAGCTACCCCCGGAAACACCATATATTTT. Translated, it gives CATSAGTATPGNTIYF.

This chain connects TRBV19 to TRBJ2-1; no definite D call. The germline gives CDR1 LNHDA, CDR2 SQIVND (reference sequence). The CDR3 loop spans 14 amino acids. Trimming took 1 base from V and 5 from J, leaving 9 bases between them. The CDR3 protein is CASSIVQTHNEQFF. The DNA of the CDR3 is TGTGCCAGTAGTATAGTACAGACTCACAATGAGCAGTTCTTC.

The chain employs TRBV7-9 and TRBJ1-4; D is ambiguous. CDR3 size: 15 residues. Trimming cost V 1 base and J 6 bases, with 12 bases left between them. Germline loops: CDR1 SEHNR, CDR2 FQNEAQ (reference sequence). CDR3 sequence: CASSLVFGGDEKLFF. CDR3 DNA sequence: TGTGCCAGCAGCTTAGTATTCGGCGGGGATGAAAAACTGTTTTTT.

This rearrangement joins TRBV9 to TRBJ1-3; no clear D gene. The germline V and J ends were trimmed by 2 bases and 0 bases, with 12 bases remaining between them. Germline lookup yields CDR1 SGDLS and CDR2 YYNGEE. The CDR3 is 16 amino acids. As DNA, the CDR3 is TGTGCCAGCAGCGTGGGCAGTCAACACTCTGGAAACACCATATATTTT. This translates into CASSVGSQHSGNTIYF.

The chain carries TRBV19 and TRBJ2-7, with D possibly matching TRBD1 (5 bases). The CDR3 is made up of 16 amino acids. Trimming shortened V by 7 bases and J by 1 base, and 20 bases separated the two germline ends. Germline V gene sequence: CDR1 LNHDA, CDR2 SQIVND (reference sequence). This CDR3 reads CASKKSPAGQSYEQYF. The CDR3, as DNA: TGTGCCAGTAAAAAGAGCCCCGCAGGGCAATCCTACGAGCAGTACTTC.

V and J are TRBV6-5 and TRBJ1-5; tentatively, D is TRBD1 (6 bases). Trimming shortened V by 3 bases and J by 7 bases, and 19 bases separated the two germline ends. CDR1 is MNHEY and CDR2 is SVGAGI in the germline V gene. This CDR3 comprises 16 residues. The chain's CDR3 is CASSYSPGHKLQPQHF. CDR3 nucleotide sequence: TGTGCCAGCAGTTATTCCCCGGGACACAAGTTGCAGCCCCAGCATTTT.

This clone was detected a few times. The V call is TRBV29-1, the J call TRBJ1-2; weak D call: TRBD1 (5 bases). V lost 6 bases, J lost 2 bases, and 13 bases lay in between. The germline CDR1 and CDR2 sequences are SQVTM and ANQGSEA. The CDR3 spans 13 residues. CDR3 coding DNA: TGCAGCGTCGCCCTGACAGCCAACTATGGCTACACCTTC. It encodes CSVALTANYGYTF.

J is TRBJ1-1 and V is TRBV28; no definite D call. V lost 8 bases and J lost 4, with 11 bases in between. This CDR3 is built from 12 residues. Germline CDR1 is MDHEN and CDR2 is SYDVKM. CDR3 bases: TGTGCCAGCGCGTGGGCCCGCACTGAAGCTTTCTTT. This encodes CASAWARTEAFF.

The chain combines TRBV5-1 with TRBJ2-1, with a tentative D call TRBD1 (7 bases). The V end lost 4 bases, the J end lost 2 bases, and 10 bases lay between the germline ends. CDR3 length: 14 residues. CDR1 is SGHRS and CDR2 is YFSETQ in the germline V gene. Written as DNA, the CDR3 is TGCGCCAGCAGCGGAGGGACAGCCTACAATGAGCAGTTCTTC. This gives the protein CASSGGTAYNEQFF. Using reference TRBV5-1 and TRBJ2-1 for the parts outside the CDR3, the full variable domain is KAGVTQTPRYLIKTRGQQVTLSCSPISGHRSVSWYQQTPGQGLQFLFEYFSETQRNKGNFPGRFSGRQFSNSRSEMNVSTLELGDSALYLCASSGGTAYNEQFFGPGTRLTVL.

The chain employs TRBV7-2 and TRBJ1-4; D unclear. V lost 1 base and J lost 8, with 14 bases in between. CDR3 size: 15 residues. Germline CDR1 and CDR2: SGHTA and FQGNSA. This CDR3 reads CASSLGAGFTEKLFF. DNA of the CDR3: TGTGCCAGCAGCTTAGGGGCAGGATTTACCGAAAAACTGTTTTTT.

This clone showed up just once. The V and J genes are TRBV28 and TRBJ1-2, with TRBD1 matching 9 bases. The CDR3 is 14 amino acids. Germline V gene lookup returns CDR1 MDHEN and CDR2 SYDVKM. V dropped 2 bases and J dropped 8; count of bases not matched to a gene: 6. CDR3 in amino acids: CASSLDRGLKGYTF. The CDR3 nucleotides read TGTGCCAGCAGTTTAGACAGGGGGTTGAAAGGCTACACCTTC.

This chain joins TRBV28 and TRBJ2-1; 7 positions match TRBD2. Germline V gene data show CDR1 as MDHEN and CDR2 as SYDVKM. The CDR3 is made up of 15 amino acids. With 3 bases clipped from V and 9 bases from J, the junction kept 11 bases outside the gene matches. The CDR3 loop is CASSFPGGPTAEQFF. In DNA, the CDR3 is TGTGCCAGCAGTTTCCCGGGGGGTCCGACGGCTGAGCAGTTCTTC.

V and J are TRBV2 and TRBJ2-1; 8 bases line up with TRBD1. The CDR3 runs 18 residues. Germline CDR1 is SNHLY and CDR2 is FYNNEI. Trimming removed 6 bases from V and 4 bases from J; junction bases left unmatched: 17. CDR3 protein: CASSPTTPTGVGYNEQFF. The CDR3 DNA follows: TGTGCCAGCAGCCCCACTACCCCGACAGGGGTGGGGTACAATGAGCAGTTCTTC. Supplemented by reference TRBV2 and TRBJ2-1, the full variable domain reads EPEVTQTPSHQVTQMGQEVILRCVPISNHLYFYWYRQILGQKVEFLVSFYNNEISEKSEIFDDQFSVERPDGSNFTLKIRSTKLEDSAMYFCASSPTTPTGVGYNEQFFGPGTRLTVL.

This clone was found once. This chain uses TRBV7-2 with TRBJ1-5; D remains ambiguous. Germline-derived CDR1 and CDR2 are SGHTA and FQGNSA. CDR3 length: 15 amino acids. V was clipped by 5 bases and J by 4 bases, with 15 bases between them. The CDR3 reads CASSPQDGANQPQHF. The CDR3 DNA is TGTGCCAGCAGCCCCCAGGACGGAGCAAATCAGCCCCAGCATTTT.

The rearrangement links TRBV24-1 to TRBJ2-3, with TRBD1 identical over 9 bases. Germline CDR1 is KGHDR and CDR2 is SFDVKD. This CDR3 spans 15 amino acids. V lost 4 bases, J lost 3 bases, and 4 bases stayed unmatched. This chain's CDR3 is CATSDPGTGTDTQYF. CDR3 nucleotides: TGTGCCACCAGTGACCCCGGGACAGGGACAGATACGCAGTATTTT.

V gene TRBV24-1 combines with J gene TRBJ1-5; no firm D call. CDR3 length: 20 amino acids. Germline V gene sequence: CDR1 KGHDR, CDR2 SFDVKD. Trimming took 1 base from V and 3 from J, leaving 24 bases between them. CDR3 in amino acids: CATSDFSRCRWEGVNQPQHF. For the CDR3, the DNA is TGTGCCACCAGTGATTTTAGCCGCTGCCGGTGGGAAGGAGTCAATCAGCCCCAGCATTTT.

This chain connects TRBV18 to TRBJ1-2; D might be TRBD1 (5 bases). This CDR3 comprises 12 residues. Germline loops: CDR1 KGHSH, CDR2 LQKENI. The ends were cut back, 6 bases at V and 8 bases at J, with 13 bases in the middle. In nucleotides, the CDR3 is TGTGCCAGCTCCCAAGAGGGACGCGGCTACACCTTC. This encodes CASSQEGRGYTF.

The gene calls are TRBV5-5 and TRBJ2-3; perhaps TRBD2 as D (6 bases). Looked up from germline, CDR1 is SGHKS and CDR2 is YYEKEE (reference sequence). V was cut by 5 bases and J by 2 bases, with 18 bases left in between. The CDR3 is 16 amino acids. CDR3 sequence: CASRIFFSGLTDTQYF. The DNA of the CDR3 is TGTGCCAGCAGAATCTTTTTTAGCGGCCTCACAGATACGCAGTATTTT.

V is TRBV28 and J is TRBJ1-4; D perhaps matches TRBD1 (5 bases). Trimming stripped 4 bases from V and 4 bases from J, with 13 bases between. The CDR3 length is 15 residues. CDR1 is MDHEN, CDR2 SYDVKM, per germline. The DNA for the CDR3 is TGTGCCAGCAGTTCAACCGGGGGTAATAATGAAAAACTGTTTTTT. Its protein product is CASSSTGGNNEKLFF.

The V gene is TRBV7-2, the J gene TRBJ1-2, with a weak D call TRBD1 (5 bases). CDR3 size: 15 residues. Per the germline V gene, CDR1 is SGHTA and CDR2 is FQGNSA. V lost 5 bases to trimming and J lost 1 base, with 14 bases between them. Written as DNA, the CDR3 is TGTGCCAGCAGCCCCGGGGGAACCATTAACTATGGCTACACCTTC. Translated: CASSPGGTINYGYTF.

Notes on this clone: Mismatch with germline at one junction end may stem from a read error. V usage is TRBV10-2 and J usage is TRBJ2-3; weak D call: TRBD2 (5 bases). The CDR3 runs to 12 residues. From germline, CDR1 is WSHSY and CDR2 SAAADI. CDR3 sequence reads: CASRPSIDTQYF. The CDR3 DNA reads as TGCGCCAGCAGACCTAGCATAGATACGCAGTATTTT.

The chain employs TRBV9 and TRBJ1-1; maybe TRBD1 (6 bases). Trimming took off 7 bases at V and 0 bases at J, with 19 bases between the two ends. CDR3 length: 16 amino acids. Germline-derived CDR1 and CDR2 are SGDLS and YYNGEE. CDR3 protein: CASPDHLGALNTEAFF. For the CDR3, the DNA is TGTGCCAGCCCGGATCATTTGGGGGCCTTGAACACTGAAGCTTTCTTT.

The chain joins TRBV6-2 or TRBV6-3 to TRBJ2-2, with 8 positions matching TRBD2. This CDR3 is built from 15 residues. The germline V gene encodes CDR1 MNHEY and CDR2 SVGEGT. The trim removed 6 bases at V and 5 bases at J, leaving 8 bases unmatched. The CDR3 here is CASSPTGGETGELFF. In DNA, the CDR3 is TGTGCCAGCAGCCCTACGGGAGGGGAAACCGGGGAGCTGTTTTTT.

The chain links TRBV5-1 to TRBJ2-1, with 10 bases aligning to TRBD2. After removal of 4 bases from V and 5 bases from J, the junction contained 9 bases not matched to a gene. The CDR3 contains 16 residues. CDR1 is SGHRS, CDR2 YFSETQ, per germline. Written as DNA, the CDR3 is TGCGCCAGCAGCCCCGGTAGGACTAGCGGAAACAATGAGCAGTTCTTC. This translates into CASSPGRTSGNNEQFF.

This clone was picked up one time. This chain joins TRBV5-3 and TRBJ2-5; D unresolved. TRBV5-3 has ORF status, its function being uncertain. The CDR3 spans 15 residues. V was clipped by 0 bases and J by 2 bases, with 11 bases between them. The CDR3 nucleotides are TGTGCCAGAAGCTTGGTTCGGGTCCAGCAAGAGACCCAGTACTTC. It is translated as CARSLVRVQQETQYF.

V usage is TRBV10-3 and J usage is TRBJ2-7, with 8 bases lining up with TRBD2. With 6 bases clipped from V and 2 bases from J, the junction kept 9 bases outside the gene matches. Germline CDR1 reads ENHRY; CDR2 reads SYGVKD. CDR3 length: 15 residues. CDR3 sequence: CAISNPGLVTYEQYF. The DNA of the CDR3 is TGTGCCATCAGCAACCCGGGACTAGTAACCTACGAGCAGTACTTC.

The chain couples TRBV6-5 to TRBJ2-7, with D hard to call. CDR1 is MNHEY, CDR2 SVGAGI, per germline. CDR3 length equals 13 residues. Deletions cut 6 bases from V and 3 bases from J, with 12 bases between. CDR3 DNA: TGTGCCAGCAGCCAACGATCAGTCTACGAGCAGTACTTC. This translates into CASSQRSVYEQYF.

The chain combines TRBV5-5 with TRBJ1-5; 8 nucleotides agree with TRBD1. V shed 0 bases, J shed 6 bases, and the junction held 8 bases outside the gene matches. The germline CDR1 and CDR2 sequences are SGHKS and YYEKEE (reference sequence). The CDR3 covers 16 residues. For the CDR3, the DNA is TGTGCCAGCAGCTTGGGTGACAGGGGAGCGGGTCAGCCCCAGCATTTT. Translating gives CASSLGDRGAGQPQHF.

V usage is TRBV7-3 and J usage is TRBJ2-1; 8 nucleotides align to TRBD2. The CDR3 sequence is 15 residues long. The V segment lost 2 bases and the J segment 9 bases; nucleotides outside the gene matches: 9. Germline V gives CDR1 SGHTA, CDR2 FQGTGA. The CDR3 nucleotides are TGTGCCAGCAGCTTAGGCCCGGGAGGGCCGGGTGAGCAGTTCTTC. Its translation: CASSLGPGGPGEQFF.